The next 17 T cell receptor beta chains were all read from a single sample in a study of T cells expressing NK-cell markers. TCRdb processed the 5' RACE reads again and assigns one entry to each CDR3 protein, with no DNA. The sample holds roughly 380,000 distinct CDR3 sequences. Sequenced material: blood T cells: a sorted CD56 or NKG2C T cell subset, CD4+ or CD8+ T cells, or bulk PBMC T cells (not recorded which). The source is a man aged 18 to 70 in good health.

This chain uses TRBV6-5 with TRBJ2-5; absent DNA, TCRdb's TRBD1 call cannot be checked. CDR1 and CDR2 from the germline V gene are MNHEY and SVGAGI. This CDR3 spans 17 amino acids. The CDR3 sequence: CASSYEYRDRGQETQYF.

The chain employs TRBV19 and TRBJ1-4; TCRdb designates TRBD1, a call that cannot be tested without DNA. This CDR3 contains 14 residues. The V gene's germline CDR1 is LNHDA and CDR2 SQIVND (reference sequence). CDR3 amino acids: CASSIRGQQEKLFF.

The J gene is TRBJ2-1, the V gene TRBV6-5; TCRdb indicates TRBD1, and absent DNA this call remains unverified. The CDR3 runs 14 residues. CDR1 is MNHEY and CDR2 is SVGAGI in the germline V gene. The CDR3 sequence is CASSPWTGGSGQFF.

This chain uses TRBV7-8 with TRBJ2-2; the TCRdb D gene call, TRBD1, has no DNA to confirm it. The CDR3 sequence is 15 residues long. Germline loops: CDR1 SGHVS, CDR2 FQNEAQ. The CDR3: CASSLKWGAPGGLFF.

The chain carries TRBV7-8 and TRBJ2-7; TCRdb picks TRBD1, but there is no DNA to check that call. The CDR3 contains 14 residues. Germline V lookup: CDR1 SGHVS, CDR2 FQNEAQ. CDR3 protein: CASSLRDRGREQYF.

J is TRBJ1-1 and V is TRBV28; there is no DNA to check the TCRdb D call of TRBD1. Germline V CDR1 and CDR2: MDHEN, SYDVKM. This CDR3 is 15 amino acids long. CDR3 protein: CASNPTGTGNTEAFF.

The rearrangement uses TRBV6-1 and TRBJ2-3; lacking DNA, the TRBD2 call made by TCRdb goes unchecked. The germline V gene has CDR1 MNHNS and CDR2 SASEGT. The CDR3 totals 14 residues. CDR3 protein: CASSTNRARDTQYF.

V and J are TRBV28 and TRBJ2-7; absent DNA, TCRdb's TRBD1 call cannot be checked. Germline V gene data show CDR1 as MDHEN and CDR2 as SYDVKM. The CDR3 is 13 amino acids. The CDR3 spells CASEGFVSYEQYF.

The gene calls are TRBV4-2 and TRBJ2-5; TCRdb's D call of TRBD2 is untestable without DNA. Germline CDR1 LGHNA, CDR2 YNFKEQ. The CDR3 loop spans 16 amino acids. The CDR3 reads CASSQGDYLNQETQYF.

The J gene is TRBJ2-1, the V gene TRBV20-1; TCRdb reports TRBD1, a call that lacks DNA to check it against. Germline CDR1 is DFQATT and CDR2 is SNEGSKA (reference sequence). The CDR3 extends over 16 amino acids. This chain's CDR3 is CSARGADRGPSPEQFF.

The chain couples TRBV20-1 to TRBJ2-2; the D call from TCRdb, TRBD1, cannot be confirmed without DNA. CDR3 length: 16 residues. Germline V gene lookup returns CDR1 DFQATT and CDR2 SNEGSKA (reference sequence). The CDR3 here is CSARDRTGANTGELFF.

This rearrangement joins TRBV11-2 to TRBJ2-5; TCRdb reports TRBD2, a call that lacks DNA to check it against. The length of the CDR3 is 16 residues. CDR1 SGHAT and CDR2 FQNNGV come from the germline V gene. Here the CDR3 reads CASSPRVSRNQETQYF.

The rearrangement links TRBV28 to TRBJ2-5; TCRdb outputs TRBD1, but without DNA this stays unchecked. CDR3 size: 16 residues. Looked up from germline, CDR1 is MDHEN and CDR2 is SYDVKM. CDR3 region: CASRTHRTAQMLTQYF.

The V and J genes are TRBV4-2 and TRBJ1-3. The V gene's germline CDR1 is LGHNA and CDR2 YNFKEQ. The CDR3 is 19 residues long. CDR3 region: CASSQARGFMTRPGNTIYF.

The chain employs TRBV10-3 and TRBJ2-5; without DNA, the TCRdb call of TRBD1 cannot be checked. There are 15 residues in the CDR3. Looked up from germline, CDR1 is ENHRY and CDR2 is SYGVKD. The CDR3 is CAISELVGSRETQYF.

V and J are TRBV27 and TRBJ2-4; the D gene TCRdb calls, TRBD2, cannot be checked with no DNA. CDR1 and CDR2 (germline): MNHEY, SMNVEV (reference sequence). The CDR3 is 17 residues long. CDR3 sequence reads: CASSSGLAGGHGNIQYF.

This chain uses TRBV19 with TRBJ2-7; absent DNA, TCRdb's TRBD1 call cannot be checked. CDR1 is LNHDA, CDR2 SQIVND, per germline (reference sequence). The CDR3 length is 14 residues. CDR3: CASRYGQGSYEQYF.